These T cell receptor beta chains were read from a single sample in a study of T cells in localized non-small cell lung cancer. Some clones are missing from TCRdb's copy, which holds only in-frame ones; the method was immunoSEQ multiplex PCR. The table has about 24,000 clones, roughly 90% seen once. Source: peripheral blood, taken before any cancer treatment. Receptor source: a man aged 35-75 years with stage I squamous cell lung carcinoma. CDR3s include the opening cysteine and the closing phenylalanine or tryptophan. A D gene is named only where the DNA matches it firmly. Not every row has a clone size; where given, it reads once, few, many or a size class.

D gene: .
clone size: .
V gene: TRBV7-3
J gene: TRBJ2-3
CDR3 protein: CASSPMGNTDTQYF
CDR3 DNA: TGTGCCAGCAGCCCTATGGGGAACACAGATACGCAGTATTTT

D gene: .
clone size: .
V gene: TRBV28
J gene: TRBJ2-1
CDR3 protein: CASSSPPYEQFF
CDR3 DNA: TGTGCCAGCAGTTCCCCTCCGTATGAGCAGTTCTTC

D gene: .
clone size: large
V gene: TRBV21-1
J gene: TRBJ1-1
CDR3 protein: CASSEYPGNLGAFF
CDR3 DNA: TGTGCCAGCAGCGAATATCCGGGGAACCTGGGAGCTTTCTTT

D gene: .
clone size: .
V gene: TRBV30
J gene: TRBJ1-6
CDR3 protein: CAWSVLGPKHSPLHF
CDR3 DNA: TGTGCCTGGAGTGTCCTGGGACCGAAACATTCACCCCTCCACTTT

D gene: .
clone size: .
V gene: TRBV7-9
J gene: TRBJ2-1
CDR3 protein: CASSLAGGGPYNEQFF
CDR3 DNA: TGTGCCAGCAGCTTAGCGGGTGGGGGGCCCTACAATGAGCAGTTCTTC

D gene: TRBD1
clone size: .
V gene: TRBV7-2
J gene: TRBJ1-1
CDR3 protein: CASSTRTGGGTEAFF
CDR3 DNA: TGTGCCAGCAGCACCCGGACAGGGGGTGGGACTGAAGCTTTCTTT

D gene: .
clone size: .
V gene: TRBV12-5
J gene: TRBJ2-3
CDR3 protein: CASGLVRDMPDTQYF
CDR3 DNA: TGTGCTAGTGGTTTGGTACGGGACATGCCAGATACGCAGTATTTT

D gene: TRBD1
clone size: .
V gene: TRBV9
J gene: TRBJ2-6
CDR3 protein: CASSTTGAGANVLTF
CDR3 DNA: TGTGCCAGCAGCACCACAGGGGCTGGGGCCAACGTCCTGACTTTC

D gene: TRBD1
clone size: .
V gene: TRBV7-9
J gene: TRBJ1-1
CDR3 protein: CASSPGQGNFMNTEAFF
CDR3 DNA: TGTGCCAGCAGCCCCGGACAGGGTAATTTTATGAACACTGAAGCTTTCTTT

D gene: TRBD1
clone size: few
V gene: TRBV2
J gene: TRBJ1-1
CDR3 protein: CASNLGQVYTQAFF
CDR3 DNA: TGTGCCAGCAACCTGGGACAGGTTTACACCCAAGCTTTCTTT